These 19 T cell receptor beta chains were sequenced from one sample in a study of T cells after yellow fever vaccination. TCRdb re-called the 5' RACE reads through MiXCR, storing one row per CDR3 protein. The table lists 150,000 to 200,000 distinct CDR3 sequences, around 9% of them singletons. Here the sequenced sample was CD8+ T cells sorted from PBMCs, taken 45 days after the yellow fever booster vaccination. Every receptor here comes from a man aged 18 to 29 who received the YFV17D yellow fever vaccine.

This clonotype was counted at least ten times. The chain carries TRBV10-3 and TRBJ1-2, with D tentatively TRBD1 (5 bases). Trimming stripped 9 bases from V and 4 bases from J, with 30 bases between. Germline V lookup: CDR1 ENHRY, CDR2 SYGVKD. This CDR3 has 18 amino acids. The CDR3 DNA sequence: TGTGCCATTGAACCCGGCCGGGACGGCATTGGTGGGACCTATGGCTACACCTTC. Residues: CAIEPGRDGIGGTYGYTF.

The chain uses TRBV5-1 and TRBJ1-2; a weak D match, TRBD1 (6 bases). CDR1 and CDR2 (germline): SGHRS, YFSETQ. The ends were cut back, 1 base at V and 4 bases at J, with 17 bases in the middle. The CDR3 contains 16 residues. The DNA of the CDR3 is TGCGCCAGCAGCTTGCTTCGGGGGGGCGATTCCTATGGCTACACCTTC. It codes for CASSLLRGGDSYGYTF.

This clonotype was counted a few times. The CDR3 loop is CASSYAAGRVVNEQFF. Written as DNA, the CDR3 is TGTGCCAGCAGTTACGCCGCGGGACGGGTCGTAAATGAGCAGTTCTTC. The rearrangement links TRBV6-5 to TRBJ2-1, with D tentatively TRBD2 (6 bases). V lost 2 bases and J 7 bases, leaving 18 bases between the germline ends. The CDR3 runs to 16 residues. In germline, CDR1 is MNHEY, CDR2 SVGAGI.

J is TRBJ1-1 and V is TRBV6-2 or TRBV6-3; 8 nucleotides line up with TRBD1. V shed 6 bases and J 6 bases; nucleotides not matched to a gene: 12. The CDR3 contains 15 residues. Per the germline V gene, CDR1 is MNHEY and CDR2 is SVGEGT. This chain's CDR3 is CASRDRVMVSPEAFF. CDR3 in DNA: TGTGCCAGCAGGGACAGGGTGATGGTTTCTCCTGAAGCTTTCTTT.

The sample holds a few counts of this clonotype. The V and J genes are TRBV5-4 and TRBJ2-7, with 7 bases matching TRBD1. J gave up 7 bases and V 5 bases, and 9 bases lay outside the gene matches. The CDR3 totals 13 residues. The germline gives CDR1 SGHNT, CDR2 YYREEE (reference sequence). The CDR3 bases are TGTGCCAGCAGAACCCAGGGGGTTGGAGAGCAGTACTTC. This translates into CASRTQGVGEQYF.

The gene calls are TRBV19 and TRBJ2-1; D may be TRBD1 (6 bases). V lost 10 bases and J lost 3, with 10 bases in between. CDR3 length: 12 amino acids. Germline loops: CDR1 LNHDA, CDR2 SQIVND (reference sequence). In nucleotides, the CDR3 is TGTGCCACCCAGACAGGCTACAATGAGCAGTTCTTC. It yields the protein CATQTGYNEQFF.

The J gene is TRBJ1-4, the V gene TRBV7-9, with 8 bases identical to TRBD1. J gave up 8 bases and V 7 bases, and 12 bases lay outside the gene matches. The CDR3 is 15 residues long. From germline, CDR1 is SEHNR and CDR2 FQNEAQ (reference sequence). The CDR3 loop reads CASNKPNRGYEKLFF. CDR3 coding DNA: TGTGCCAGCAATAAACCCAACAGGGGGTACGAAAAACTGTTTTTT.

This clonotype was counted between two and nine times. The chain uses TRBV5-1 and TRBJ2-2; no definite D call. With 4 bases removed from V and 1 base from J, the gap between germline ends came to 11 bases. Germline assignment: CDR1 SGHRS and CDR2 YFSETQ. CDR3 size: 15 residues. CDR3 sequence reads: CASSPKGGNTGELFF. CDR3 sequence (DNA): TGCGCCAGCAGCCCTAAGGGCGGGAACACCGGGGAGCTGTTTTTT. Combining the CDR3 with reference TRBV5-1 and TRBJ2-2 gives the whole variable domain KAGVTQTPRYLIKTRGQQVTLSCSPISGHRSVSWYQQTPGQGLQFLFEYFSETQRNKGNFPGRFSGRQFSNSRSEMNVSTLELGDSALYLCASSPKGGNTGELFFGEGSRLTVL.

This chain uses TRBV4-2 with TRBJ2-5; D is possibly TRBD2 (6 bases). V shed 2 bases and J shed 5 bases, with 18 bases lying between them. Germline CDR1 is LGHNA and CDR2 is YNFKEQ. The CDR3 sequence is 16 residues long. The CDR3 spells CASSQYLGEAQETQYF. The CDR3 DNA is TGTGCCAGCAGCCAATACCTGGGGGAGGCCCAGGAGACCCAGTACTTC.

This clonotype was recorded at least ten times. The DNA of the CDR3 is TGTGCCAGCAGCTCTAGCGGGGGATTCACAGATACGCAGTATTTT. Its protein product is CASSSSGGFTDTQYF. V is TRBV7-3 and J is TRBJ2-3, with 10 nucleotides matching TRBD2. V was pared by 4 bases and J by 2 bases, with 3 bases of the junction left unmatched. Germline-derived CDR1 and CDR2 are SGHTA and FQGTGA. The CDR3 extends over 15 amino acids.

This clonotype was detected only a few times. V usage is TRBV4-1 and J usage is TRBJ2-1, with D maybe TRBD2 (6 bases). The germline V gene has CDR1 MGHRA and CDR2 YSYEKL. Trimming took off 4 bases at V and 8 bases at J, with 12 bases between the two ends. This CDR3 has 13 residues. The CDR3 spells CASSRNPGDEQFF. DNA for the CDR3: TGCGCCAGCAGCCGCAACCCGGGGGATGAGCAGTTCTTC.

This clonotype was recorded a few times. The gene calls are TRBV7-7 and TRBJ2-5, with D maybe TRBD1 (5 bases). Trimming stripped 6 bases from V and 3 bases from J, with 11 bases between. The CDR3 extends over 13 amino acids. Germline assignment: CDR1 SSHAT and CDR2 FNYEAQ (reference sequence). DNA of the CDR3: TGTGCCAGCAGAGCACAGGCCGAAGAGACCCAGTACTTC. As protein: CASRAQAEETQYF.

This clonotype was observed a few times. V is TRBV5-1 and J is TRBJ1-1; 8 positions match TRBD1. This CDR3 region has 15 residues. V shed 5 bases, J shed 2 bases, and the junction held 8 bases outside the gene matches. Per the germline V gene, CDR1 is SGHRS and CDR2 is YFSETQ. CDR3 sequence: CASSGRGLGNTEAFF. The CDR3 region has the DNA TGCGCCAGCAGTGGCAGGGGGCTCGGTAACACTGAAGCTTTCTTT.

In this sample, this clonotype turned up a few times. CDR3 region: CAIRDPGQPNEKLFF. The CDR3, as DNA: TGTGCCATCAGGGACCCGGGACAGCCTAATGAAAAACTGTTTTTT. The chain uses TRBV10-3 and TRBJ1-4; 7 bases are shared with TRBD1. CDR1 ENHRY and CDR2 SYGVKD come from the germline V gene. CDR3 length equals 15 residues. V shed 6 bases and J 3 bases; nucleotides not matched to a gene: 7.

The V and J genes are TRBV12-3 or TRBV12-4 and TRBJ2-2; 10 bases align to TRBD1. With V trimmed by 7 bases and J by 4 bases, 6 bases remained unmatched. The CDR3 spans 15 residues. Here the CDR3 reads CASTPGQGSTGELFF. The CDR3 nucleotides are TGTGCCAGCACCCCGGGACAGGGGAGCACCGGGGAGCTGTTTTTT.

This clonotype turned up a few times. The chain recombines TRBV12-3 or TRBV12-4 with TRBJ2-1; 8 bases agree with TRBD2. This CDR3 contains 14 residues. V trimming: 5 bases; J trimming: 10 bases; junction bases outside the gene matches: 10. CDR3 amino acids: CASSTGTRGLEQFF. The DNA of the CDR3 is TGTGCCAGCAGTACCGGGACTAGAGGCTTGGAGCAGTTCTTC.

The rearrangement uses TRBV7-7 and TRBJ2-5; D not resolved. Deletions cut 1 base from V and 4 bases from J, with 13 bases between. The CDR3 extends over 15 amino acids. Germline loops: CDR1 SSHAT, CDR2 FNYEAQ (reference sequence). DNA of the CDR3: TGTGCCAGCAGCTTAGGCAGGATCGCATCAGAGACCCAGTACTTC. Amino acids: CASSLGRIASETQYF.

This clonotype was counted only a few times. In DNA form, the CDR3 reads TGTGCCAGCAGCCACCCTCGTCAGGGGTCTGGGGCCAACGTCCTGACTTTC. This gives the protein CASSHPRQGSGANVLTF. The chain couples TRBV9 to TRBJ2-6, with D perhaps TRBD1 (6 bases). CDR1 SGDLS and CDR2 YYNGEE come from the germline V gene. The CDR3 is 17 residues long. The V end was cut by 4 bases, the J end by 1 base, with 15 bases between.

This clonotype turned up a few times. The chain couples TRBV9 to TRBJ2-3; D call uncertain. Trimming removed 4 bases at V and 4 bases at J, with 16 bases between. The CDR3 has 15 residues. Germline-derived CDR1 and CDR2 are SGDLS and YYNGEE. DNA of the CDR3: TGTGCCAGCAGCTTACGACCTGGGCCCCCAGATACGCAGTATTTT. Residues: CASSLRPGPPDTQYF. The full variable domain, in which reference TRBV9 and TRBJ2-3 provide the parts outside the CDR3, is DSGVTQTPKHLITATGQRVTLRCSPRSGDLSVYWYQQSLDQGLQFLIQYYNGEERAKGNILERFSAQQFPDLHSELNLSSLELGDSALYFCASSLRPGPPDTQYFGPGTRLTVL.